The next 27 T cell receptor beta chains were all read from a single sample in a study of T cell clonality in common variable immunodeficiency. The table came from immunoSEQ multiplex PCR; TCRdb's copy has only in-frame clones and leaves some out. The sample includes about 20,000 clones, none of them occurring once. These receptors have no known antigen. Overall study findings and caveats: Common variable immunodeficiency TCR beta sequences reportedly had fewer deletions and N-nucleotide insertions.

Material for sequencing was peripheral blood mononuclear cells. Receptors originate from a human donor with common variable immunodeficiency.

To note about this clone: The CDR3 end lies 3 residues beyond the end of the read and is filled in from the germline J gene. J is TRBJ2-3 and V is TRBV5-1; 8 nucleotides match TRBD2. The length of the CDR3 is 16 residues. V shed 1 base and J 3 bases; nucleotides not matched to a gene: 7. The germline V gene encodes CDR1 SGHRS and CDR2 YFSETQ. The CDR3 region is CASSLQRESITDTQYF. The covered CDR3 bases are TGCGCCAGCAGCTTGCAGCGGGAGAGTATTACAGATACG.

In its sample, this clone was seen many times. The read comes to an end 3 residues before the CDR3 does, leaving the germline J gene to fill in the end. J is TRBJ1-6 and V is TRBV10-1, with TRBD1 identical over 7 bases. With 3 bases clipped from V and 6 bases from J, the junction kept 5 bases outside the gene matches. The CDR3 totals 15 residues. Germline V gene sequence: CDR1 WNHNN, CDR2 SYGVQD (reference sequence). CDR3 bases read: TGCGCCAGCAGTGAAGGGGGCGCGGGTAATTCACCC. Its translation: CASSEGGAGNSP. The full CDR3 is CASSEGGAGNSPLHF.

CDR3 region: CASSPAASYEQYF. The part of the CDR3 DNA that was read is TGTGCCAGCTCACCAGCCGCGTCCTACGAG. V is TRBV18 and J is TRBJ2-7; D is undetermined. The read ends 3 residues shy of where the CDR3 ends; the end is completed using the germline J gene. In germline, CDR1 is KGHSH, CDR2 LQKENI. With 2 bases removed from V and 1 base from J, the gap between germline ends came to 6 bases. The CDR3 covers 13 residues.

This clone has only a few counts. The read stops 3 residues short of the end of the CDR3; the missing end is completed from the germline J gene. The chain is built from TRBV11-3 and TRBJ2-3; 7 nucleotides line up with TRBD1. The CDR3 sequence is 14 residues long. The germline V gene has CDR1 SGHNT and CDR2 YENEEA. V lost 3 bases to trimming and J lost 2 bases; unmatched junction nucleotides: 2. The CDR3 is CASSFGTATDTQYF. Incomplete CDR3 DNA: TGTGCCAGCAGCTTCGGGACAGCCACAGATACG.

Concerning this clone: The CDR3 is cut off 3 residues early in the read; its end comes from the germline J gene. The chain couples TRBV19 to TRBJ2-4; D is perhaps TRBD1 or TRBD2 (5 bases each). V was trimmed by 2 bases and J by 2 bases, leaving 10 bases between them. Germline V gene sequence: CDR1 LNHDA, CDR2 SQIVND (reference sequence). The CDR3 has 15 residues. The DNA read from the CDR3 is TGTGCCAGTAGTATACAGGGAGAAACCAAAAACATT. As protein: CASSIQGETKNI. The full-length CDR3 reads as CASSIQGETKNIQYF.

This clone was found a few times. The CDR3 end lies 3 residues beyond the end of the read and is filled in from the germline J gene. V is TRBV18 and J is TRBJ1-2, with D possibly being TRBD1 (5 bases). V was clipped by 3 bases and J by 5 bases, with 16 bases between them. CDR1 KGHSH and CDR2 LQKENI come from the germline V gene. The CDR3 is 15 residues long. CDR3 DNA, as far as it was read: TGTGCCAGCTCACCCTCAGGGTCGCGCGTATATGGC. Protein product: CASSPSGSRVYG. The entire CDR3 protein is CASSPSGSRVYGYTF.

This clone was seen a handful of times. The DNA read from the CDR3 is TGTGCCAGTAGTATAGGGAGCGGGGGTGAGACC. It encodes CASSIGSGGET. The whole CDR3 protein reads CASSIGSGGETQYF. V gene TRBV19 combines with J gene TRBJ2-5; 8 nucleotides match TRBD2. Coverage ceases 3 residues before the CDR3 finishes, and the germline J gene fills in the end. This CDR3 region has 14 residues. Unmatched junction bases numbered 3, after V lost 1 base and J lost 5 bases. The germline V gene encodes CDR1 LNHDA and CDR2 SQIVND (reference sequence).

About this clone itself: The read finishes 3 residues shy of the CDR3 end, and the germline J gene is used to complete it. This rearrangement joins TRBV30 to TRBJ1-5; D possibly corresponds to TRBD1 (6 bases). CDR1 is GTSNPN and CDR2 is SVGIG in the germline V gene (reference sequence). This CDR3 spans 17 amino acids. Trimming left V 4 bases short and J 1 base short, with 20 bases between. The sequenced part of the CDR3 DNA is TGTGCCTGGACGGGCCGACGGGGGGCGCGGAGCAATCAGCCC. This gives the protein CAWTGRRGARSNQP. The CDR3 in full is CAWTGRRGARSNQPQHF.

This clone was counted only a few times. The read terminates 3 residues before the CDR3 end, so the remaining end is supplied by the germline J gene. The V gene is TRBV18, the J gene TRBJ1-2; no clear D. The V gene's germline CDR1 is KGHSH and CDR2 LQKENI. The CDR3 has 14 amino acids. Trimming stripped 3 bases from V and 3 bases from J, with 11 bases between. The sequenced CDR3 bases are TGTGCCAGCTCACCCAGAAGAGACTACTATGGC. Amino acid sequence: CASSPRRDYYG. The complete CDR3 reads CASSPRRDYYGYTF.

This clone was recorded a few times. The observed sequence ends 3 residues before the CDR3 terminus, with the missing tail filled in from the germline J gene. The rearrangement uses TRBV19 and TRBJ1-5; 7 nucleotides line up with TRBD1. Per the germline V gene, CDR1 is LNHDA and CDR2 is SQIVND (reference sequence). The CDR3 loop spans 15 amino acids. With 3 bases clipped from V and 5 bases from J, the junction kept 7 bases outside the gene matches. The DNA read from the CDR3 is TGTGCCAGTAGTATCTTAAGACAGGGTGATCAGCCC. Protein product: CASSILRQGDQP. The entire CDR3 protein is CASSILRQGDQPQHF.

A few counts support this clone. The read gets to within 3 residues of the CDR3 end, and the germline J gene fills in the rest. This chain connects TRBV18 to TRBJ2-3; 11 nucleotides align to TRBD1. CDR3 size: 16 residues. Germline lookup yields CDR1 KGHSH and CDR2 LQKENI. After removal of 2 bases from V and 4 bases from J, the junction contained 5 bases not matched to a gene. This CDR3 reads CASSPVLGQGADTQYF. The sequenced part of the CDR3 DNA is TGTGCCAGCTCACCAGTATTGGGACAGGGGGCAGATACG.

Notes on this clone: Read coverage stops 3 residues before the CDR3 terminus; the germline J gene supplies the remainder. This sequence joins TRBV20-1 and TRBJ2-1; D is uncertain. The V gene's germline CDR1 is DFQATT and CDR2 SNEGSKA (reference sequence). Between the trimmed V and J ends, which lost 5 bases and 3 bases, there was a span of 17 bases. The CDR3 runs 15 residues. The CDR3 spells CSAFTLISSYNEQFF. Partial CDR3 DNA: TGCAGTGCTTTCACTTTAATATCTAGCTACAATGAG.

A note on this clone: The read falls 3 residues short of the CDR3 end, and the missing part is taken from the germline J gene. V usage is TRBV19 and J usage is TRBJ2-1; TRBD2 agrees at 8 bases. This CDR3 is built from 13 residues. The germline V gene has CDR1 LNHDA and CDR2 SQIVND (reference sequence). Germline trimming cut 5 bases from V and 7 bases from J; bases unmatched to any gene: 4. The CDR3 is CASSAGGWNEQFF. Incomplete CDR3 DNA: TGTGCCAGTAGTGCGGGAGGATGGAATGAG.

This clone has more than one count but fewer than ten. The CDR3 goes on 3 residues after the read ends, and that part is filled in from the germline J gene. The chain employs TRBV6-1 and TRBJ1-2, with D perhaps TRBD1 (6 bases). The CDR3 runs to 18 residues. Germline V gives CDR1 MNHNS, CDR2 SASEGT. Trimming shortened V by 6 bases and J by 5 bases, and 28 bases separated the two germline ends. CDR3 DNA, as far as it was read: TGTGCCAGCAGAGAACCACCACGGACCGGGACACTCATTTATGGC. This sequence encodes CASREPPRTGTLIYG. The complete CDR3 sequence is CASREPPRTGTLIYGYTF.

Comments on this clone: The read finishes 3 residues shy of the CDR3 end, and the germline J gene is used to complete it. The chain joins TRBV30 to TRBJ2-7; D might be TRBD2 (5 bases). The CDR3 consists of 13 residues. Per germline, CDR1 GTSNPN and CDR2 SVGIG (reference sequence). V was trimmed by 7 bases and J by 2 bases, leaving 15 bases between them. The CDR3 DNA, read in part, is TGTGCCTCCCGGAGAGGGTATACCTACGAG. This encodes CASRRGYTYE. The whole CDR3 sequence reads CASRRGYTYEQYF. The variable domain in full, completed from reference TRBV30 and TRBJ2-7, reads SQTIHQWPATLVQPVGSPLSLECTVEGTSNPNLYWYRQAAGRGLQLLFYSVGIGQISSEVPQNLSASRPQDRQFILSSKKLLLSDSGFYLCASRRGYTYEQYFGPGTRLTVT.

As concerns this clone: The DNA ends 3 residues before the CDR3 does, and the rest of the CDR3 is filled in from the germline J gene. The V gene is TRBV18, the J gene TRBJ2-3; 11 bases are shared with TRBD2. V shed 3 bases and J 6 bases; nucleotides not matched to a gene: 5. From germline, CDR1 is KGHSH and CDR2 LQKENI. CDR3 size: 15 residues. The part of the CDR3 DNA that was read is TGTGCCAGCTCACCTGGGACTAGCGGCGAGGATACG. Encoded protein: CASSPGTSGEDT. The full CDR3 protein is CASSPGTSGEDTQYF. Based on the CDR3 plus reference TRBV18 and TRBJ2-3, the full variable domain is NAGVMQNPRHLVRRRGQEARLRCSPMKGHSHVYWYRQLPEEGLKFMVYLQKENIIDESGMPKERFSAEFPKEGPSILRIQQVVRGDSAAYFCASSPGTSGEDTQYFGPGTRLTVL.

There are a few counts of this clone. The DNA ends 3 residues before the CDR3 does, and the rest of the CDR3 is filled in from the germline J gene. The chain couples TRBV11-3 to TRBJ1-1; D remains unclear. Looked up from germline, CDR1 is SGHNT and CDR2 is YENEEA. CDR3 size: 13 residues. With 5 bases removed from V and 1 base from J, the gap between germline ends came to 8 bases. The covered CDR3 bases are TGTGCCAGCAGCCTAATACCGAACACTGAA. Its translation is CASSLIPNTE. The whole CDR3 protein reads CASSLIPNTEAFF. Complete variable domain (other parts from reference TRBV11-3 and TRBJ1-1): EAGVVQSPRYKIIEKKQPVAFWCNPISGHNTLYWYLQNLGQGPELLIRYENEEAVDDSQLPKDRFSAERLKGVDSTLKIQPAELGDSAVYLCASSLIPNTEAFFGQGTRLTVV.

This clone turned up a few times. The CDR3 DNA, read in part, is TGTGCCTGGAGGCACCCAGGGGCGTTCACCGGGGAG. This gives the protein CAWRHPGAFTGE. The full-length CDR3 reads as CAWRHPGAFTGELFF. The V call is TRBV30, the J call TRBJ2-2; tentatively, D is TRBD1 (6 bases). The sequenced fragment ends 3 residues before the CDR3 boundary, so the rest is inferred from the germline J gene. Trimming took off 3 bases at V and 4 bases at J, with 15 bases between the two ends. Germline loops: CDR1 GTSNPN, CDR2 SVGIG (reference sequence). The CDR3 covers 15 residues.

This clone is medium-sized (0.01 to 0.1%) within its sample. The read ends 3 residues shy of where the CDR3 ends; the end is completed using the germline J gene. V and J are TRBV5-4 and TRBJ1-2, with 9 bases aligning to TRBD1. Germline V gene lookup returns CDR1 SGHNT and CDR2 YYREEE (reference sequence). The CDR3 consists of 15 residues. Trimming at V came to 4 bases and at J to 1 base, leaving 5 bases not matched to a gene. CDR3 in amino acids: CASSDGTGFNYGYTF. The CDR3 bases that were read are TGTGCCAGCAGCGACGGGACAGGGTTTAACTATGGC.

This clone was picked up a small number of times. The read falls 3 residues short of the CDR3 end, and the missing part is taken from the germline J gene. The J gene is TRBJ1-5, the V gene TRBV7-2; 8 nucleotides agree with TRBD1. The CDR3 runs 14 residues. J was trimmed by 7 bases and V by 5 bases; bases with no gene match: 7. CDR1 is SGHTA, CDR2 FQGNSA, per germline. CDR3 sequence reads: CASSTDRGRQPQHF. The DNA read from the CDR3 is TGTGCCAGCAGCACAGACAGGGGAAGACAGCCC.

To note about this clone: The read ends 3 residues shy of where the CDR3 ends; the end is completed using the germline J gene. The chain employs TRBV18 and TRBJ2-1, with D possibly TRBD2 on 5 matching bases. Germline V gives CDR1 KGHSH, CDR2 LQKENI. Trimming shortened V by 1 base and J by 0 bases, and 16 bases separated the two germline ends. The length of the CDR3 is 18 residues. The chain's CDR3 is CASSPRTLATSSYNEQFF. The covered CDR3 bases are TGTGCCAGCTCACCACGGACTTTAGCGACGAGCTCCTACAATGAG.

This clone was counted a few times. The sequenced CDR3 bases are TGTGCCAGCAGCTTCGGACAGGGGACAGATACG. This codes for CASSFGQGTDT. The entire CDR3 protein is CASSFGQGTDTQYF. The chain couples TRBV7-2 to TRBJ2-3; 9 nucleotides match TRBD1. The CDR3 end lies 3 residues beyond the end of the read and is filled in from the germline J gene. The junction had 1 base not matched to a gene; V was cut back by 3 bases and J by 3 bases. From germline, CDR1 is SGHTA and CDR2 FQGNSA. The CDR3 length is 14 residues.

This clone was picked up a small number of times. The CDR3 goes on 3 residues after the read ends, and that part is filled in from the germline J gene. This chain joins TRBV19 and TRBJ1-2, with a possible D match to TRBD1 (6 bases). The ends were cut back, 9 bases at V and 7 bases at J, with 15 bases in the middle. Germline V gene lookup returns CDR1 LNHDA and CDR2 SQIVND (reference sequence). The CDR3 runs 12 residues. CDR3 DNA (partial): TGTGCCAGCACAGGGTTATGGGTTGGC. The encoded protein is CASTGLWVG. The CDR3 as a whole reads CASTGLWVGYTF.

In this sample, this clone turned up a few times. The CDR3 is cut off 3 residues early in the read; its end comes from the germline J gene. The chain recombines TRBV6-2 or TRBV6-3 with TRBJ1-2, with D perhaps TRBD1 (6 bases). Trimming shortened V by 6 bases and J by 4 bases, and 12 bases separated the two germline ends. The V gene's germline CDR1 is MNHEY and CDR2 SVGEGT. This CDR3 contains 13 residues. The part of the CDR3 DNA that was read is TGTGCCAGCAGCAACAGGGTCGCCTATGGC. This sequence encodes CASSNRVAYG. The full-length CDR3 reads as CASSNRVAYGYTF.

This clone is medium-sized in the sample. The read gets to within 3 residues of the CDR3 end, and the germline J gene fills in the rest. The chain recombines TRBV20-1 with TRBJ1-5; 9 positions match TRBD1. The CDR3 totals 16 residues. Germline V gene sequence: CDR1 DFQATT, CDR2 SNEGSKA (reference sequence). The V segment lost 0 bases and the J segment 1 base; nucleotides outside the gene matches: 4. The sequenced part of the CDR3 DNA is TGCAGTGCTAGAGATCCAGGGACAGGGAGCAATCAGCCC. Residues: CSARDPGTGSNQP. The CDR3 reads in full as CSARDPGTGSNQPQHF.

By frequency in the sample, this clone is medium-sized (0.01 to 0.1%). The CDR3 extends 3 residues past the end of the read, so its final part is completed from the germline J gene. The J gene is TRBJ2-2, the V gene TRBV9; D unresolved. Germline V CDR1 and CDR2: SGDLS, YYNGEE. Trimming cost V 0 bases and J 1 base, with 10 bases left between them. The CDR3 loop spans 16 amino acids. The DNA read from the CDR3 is TGTGCCAGCAGCGTAGCCGCGGTTAAGAACACCGGGGAG. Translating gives CASSVAAVKNTGE. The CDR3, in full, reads CASSVAAVKNTGELFF.

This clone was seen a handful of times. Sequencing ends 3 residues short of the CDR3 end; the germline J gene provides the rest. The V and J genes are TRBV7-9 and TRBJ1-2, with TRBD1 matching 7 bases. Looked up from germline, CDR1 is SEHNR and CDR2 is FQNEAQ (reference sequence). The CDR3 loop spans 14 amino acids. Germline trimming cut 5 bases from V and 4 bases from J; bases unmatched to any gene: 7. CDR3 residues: CASSAQDRAYGYTF. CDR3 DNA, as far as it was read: TGTGCCAGCAGCGCACAAGACAGGGCCTATGGC.